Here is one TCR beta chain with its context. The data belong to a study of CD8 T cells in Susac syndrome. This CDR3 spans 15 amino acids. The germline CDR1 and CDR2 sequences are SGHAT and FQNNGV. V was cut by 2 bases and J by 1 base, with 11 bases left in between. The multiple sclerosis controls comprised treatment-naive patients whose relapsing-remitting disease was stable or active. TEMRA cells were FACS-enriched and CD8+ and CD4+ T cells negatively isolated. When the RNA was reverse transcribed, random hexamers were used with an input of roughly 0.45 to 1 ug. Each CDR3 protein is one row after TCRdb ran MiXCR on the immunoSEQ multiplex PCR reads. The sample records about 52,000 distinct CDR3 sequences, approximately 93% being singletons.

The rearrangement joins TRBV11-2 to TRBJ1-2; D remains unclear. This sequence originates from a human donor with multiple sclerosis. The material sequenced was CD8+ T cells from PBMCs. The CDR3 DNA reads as TGTGCCAGCAGCTTAAAAGGCGGGGATAACTATGGCTACACCTTC. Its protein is CASSLKGGDNYGYTF.